This TCR beta chain was sequenced for a study of spatial heterogeneity in lung cancer. Findings of the study overall: Expanded intratumoral alpha and beta TCR counts tracked tumor mutation counts.

By frequency in the sample, this clonotype is medium-sized (0.01 to 0.1%). The antigen is unknown. TCRdb re-derived calls from the 5' RACE reads in MiXCR, one entry per CDR3 protein. The sample has 10,000 to 15,000 distinct CDR3 sequences, roughly 6.6% seen once. The time point was: sample taken at primary tumor resection. Germline CDR1 and CDR2: DFQATT and SNEGSKA (reference sequence). This CDR3 region has 15 residues. Trimming at V came to 5 bases and at J to 2 bases, leaving 8 bases not matched to a gene. The sample in question was lung tumor tissue, obtained at surgery. This sequence joins TRBV20-1 and TRBJ2-2, with 7 positions matching TRBD2. The receptor was isolated from a female donor with early-stage non-small cell lung cancer. CDR3 bases: TGCAGTGCTGCCCTGCGGGAGAGAAACACCGGGGAGCTGTTTTTT. Translating it yields CSAALRERNTGELFF.